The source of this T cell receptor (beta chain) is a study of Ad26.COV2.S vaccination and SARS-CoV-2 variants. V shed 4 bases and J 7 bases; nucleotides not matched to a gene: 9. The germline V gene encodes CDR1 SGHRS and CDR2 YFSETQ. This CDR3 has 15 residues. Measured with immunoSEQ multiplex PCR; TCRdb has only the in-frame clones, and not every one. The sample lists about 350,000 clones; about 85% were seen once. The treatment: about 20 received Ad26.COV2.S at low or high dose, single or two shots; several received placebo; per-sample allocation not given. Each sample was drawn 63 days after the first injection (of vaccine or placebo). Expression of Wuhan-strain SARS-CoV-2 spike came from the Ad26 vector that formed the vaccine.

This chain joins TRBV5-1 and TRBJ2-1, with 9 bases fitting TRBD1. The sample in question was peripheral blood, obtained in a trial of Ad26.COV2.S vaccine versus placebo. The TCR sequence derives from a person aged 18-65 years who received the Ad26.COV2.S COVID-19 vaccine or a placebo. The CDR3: CASSLEGQGVNEQFF. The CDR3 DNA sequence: TGCGCCAGCAGCCTAGAGGGACAGGGTGTAAATGAGCAGTTCTTC.